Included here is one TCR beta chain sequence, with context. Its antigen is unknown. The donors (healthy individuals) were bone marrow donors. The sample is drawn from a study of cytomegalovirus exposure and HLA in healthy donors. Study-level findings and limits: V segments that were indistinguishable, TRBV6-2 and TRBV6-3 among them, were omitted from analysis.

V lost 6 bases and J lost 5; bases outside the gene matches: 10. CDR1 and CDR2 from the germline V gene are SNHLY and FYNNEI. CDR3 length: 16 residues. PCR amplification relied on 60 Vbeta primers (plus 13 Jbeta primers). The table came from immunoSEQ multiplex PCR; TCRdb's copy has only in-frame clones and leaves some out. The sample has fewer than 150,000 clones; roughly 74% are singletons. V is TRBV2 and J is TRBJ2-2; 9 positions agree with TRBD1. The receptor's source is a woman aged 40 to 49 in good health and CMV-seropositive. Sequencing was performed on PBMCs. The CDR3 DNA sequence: TGTGCCAGCAGCCCTCCCGGGACAGGGAGAACCGGGGAGCTGTTTTTT. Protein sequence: CASSPPGTGRTGELFF.